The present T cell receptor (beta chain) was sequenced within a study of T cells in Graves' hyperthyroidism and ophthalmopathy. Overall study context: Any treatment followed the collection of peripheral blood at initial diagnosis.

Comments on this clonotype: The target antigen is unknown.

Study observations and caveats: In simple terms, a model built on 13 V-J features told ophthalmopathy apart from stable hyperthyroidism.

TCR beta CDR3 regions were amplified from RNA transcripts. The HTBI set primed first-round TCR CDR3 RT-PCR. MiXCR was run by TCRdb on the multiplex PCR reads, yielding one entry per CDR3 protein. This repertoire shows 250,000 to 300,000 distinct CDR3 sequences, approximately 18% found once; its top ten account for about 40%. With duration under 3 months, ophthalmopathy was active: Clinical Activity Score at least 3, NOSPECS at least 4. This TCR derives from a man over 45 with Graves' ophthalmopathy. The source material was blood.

CDR3 sequence reads: CASSATLGADTQYF. CDR3 bases: TGTGCCAGTAGTGCGACTTTGGGGGCAGATACGCAGTATTTT. This rearrangement joins TRBV19 to TRBJ2-3; the D gene could be TRBD1 or TRBD2 (5 bases each). V was pared by 5 bases and J by 4 bases, with 13 bases between. Looked up from germline, CDR1 is LNHDA and CDR2 is SQIVND (reference sequence). This CDR3 spans 14 amino acids.